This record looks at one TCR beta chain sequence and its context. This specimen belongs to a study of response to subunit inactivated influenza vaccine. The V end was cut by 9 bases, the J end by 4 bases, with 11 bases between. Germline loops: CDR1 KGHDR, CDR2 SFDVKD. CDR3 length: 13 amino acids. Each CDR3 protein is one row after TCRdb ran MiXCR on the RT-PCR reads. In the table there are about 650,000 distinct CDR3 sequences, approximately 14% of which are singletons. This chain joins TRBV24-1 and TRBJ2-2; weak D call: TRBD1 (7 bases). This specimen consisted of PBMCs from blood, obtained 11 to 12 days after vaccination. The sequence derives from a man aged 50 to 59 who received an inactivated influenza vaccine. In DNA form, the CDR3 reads TGTGCCACCCAGGGGGGCTTCACCGGGGAGCTGTTTTTT. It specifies CATQGGFTGELFF.